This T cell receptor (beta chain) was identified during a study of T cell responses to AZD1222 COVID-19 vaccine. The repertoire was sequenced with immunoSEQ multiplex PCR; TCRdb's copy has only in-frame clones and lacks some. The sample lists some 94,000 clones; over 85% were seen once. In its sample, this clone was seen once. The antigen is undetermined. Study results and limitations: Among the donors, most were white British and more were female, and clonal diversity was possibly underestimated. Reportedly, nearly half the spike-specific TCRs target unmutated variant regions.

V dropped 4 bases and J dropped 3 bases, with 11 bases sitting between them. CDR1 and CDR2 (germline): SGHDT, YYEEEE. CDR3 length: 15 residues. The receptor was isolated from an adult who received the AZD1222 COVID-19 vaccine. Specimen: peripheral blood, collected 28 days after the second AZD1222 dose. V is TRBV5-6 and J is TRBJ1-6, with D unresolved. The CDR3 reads CASSRPAIYNSPLHF. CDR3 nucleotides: TGTGCCAGCAGCCGACCAGCGATCTATAATTCACCCCTCCACTTT.